Listed below are T cell receptor beta chains from one sample, sequenced in a study of blood T cells in healthy people across ages. TCRdb recomputed calls from the 5' RACE reads with MiXCR, one row per CDR3 protein. This sample yields under 750,000 distinct CDR3 sequences, of which around 48% are seen a single time; 20% to 25% belongs to the top ten. The sequenced sample consisted of blood. These receptors all come from a man older than 75 in good health. Both conserved end residues are part of each CDR3. D genes are given only for firm matches. Clone size appears in some rows only: once, few, many, or a class for an expanded clone.

NA NA TRBJ1-6 TRBV6-5 9 CASVSPLHF TGCGCCAGCGTTTCACCCCTCCACTTT
TRBD1 NA TRBJ2-5 TRBV20-1 15 CSARDRQGAGETQYF TGCAGTGCTAGAGATAGACAGGGGGCTGGGGAGACCCAGTACTTC
NA few TRBJ2-1 TRBV11-3 16 CASSLGGGRLDNEQFF TGTGCCAGCTCCCTAGGGGGCGGGAGATTGGACAATGAGCAGTTCTTC
TRBD1 NA TRBJ1-1 TRBV7-9 14 CASSRQGRRTEAFF TGTGCCAGCAGCCGACAGGGCCGGCGGACTGAAGCTTTCTTT
NA few TRBJ2-3 TRBV5-1 16 CASSSQGRASTDTQYF TGCGCCAGCAGCTCCCAGGGTCGAGCTAGCACAGATACGCAGTATTTT
NA NA TRBJ2-2 TRBV7-2 14 CASSFSATTGELFF TGTGCCAGCAGCTTTAGCGCCACCACCGGGGAGCTGTTTTTT
TRBD2 NA TRBJ2-1 TRBV7-2 15 CASSRGLAVYNEQFF TGTGCCAGCAGCCGCGGACTAGCGGTATACAATGAGCAGTTCTTC
NA NA TRBJ1-1 TRBV12-3/TRBV12-4 13 CASIAGDNTEAFF TGTGCCAGCATAGCGGGCGATAACACTGAAGCTTTCTTT
NA NA TRBJ2-5 TRBV7-9 17 CASGGVQGGQWQETQYF TGTGCCAGCGGCGGAGTACAAGGGGGTCAGTGGCAAGAGACCCAGTACTTC
NA once TRBJ2-4 TRBV7-9 17 CASSLGGLAVAKNIQYF TGTGCCAGCAGCTTAGGGGGGCTAGCGGTAGCCAAAAACATTCAGTACTTC
NA many TRBJ1-2 TRBV6-6 12 CASIPAGGGYTF TGTGCCAGCATCCCGGCCGGGGGTGGCTACACCTTC
TRBD1 NA TRBJ2-7 TRBV11-1 15 CASSSLQGANYEQYF TGTGCCAGCAGCTCTCTGCAGGGGGCGAATTACGAGCAGTACTTC
NA few TRBJ2-1 TRBV10-3 13 CATGPFEDNEQFF TGTGCCACGGGACCTTTCGAGGACAATGAGCAGTTCTTC
TRBD2 NA TRBJ2-7 TRBV15 15 CATSREGTSGIEQYF TGTGCCACCAGCAGAGAGGGGACTAGCGGGATTGAGCAGTACTTC
NA once TRBJ2-7 TRBV3-1 14 CASSQGRAGYEQYF TGTGCCAGCAGCCAAGGCAGGGCGGGCTACGAGCAGTACTTC
NA NA TRBJ2-2 TRBV7-9 14 CASGGDSNTGELFF TGTGCCAGCGGAGGGGACAGTAACACCGGGGAGCTGTTTTTT
NA few TRBJ2-5 TRBV7-2 15 CASSYRGTYQETQYF TGTGCCAGCAGCTATCGCGGAACGTACCAAGAGACCCAGTACTTC
NA few TRBJ1-4 TRBV20-1 13 CSAEGEWTEKLFF TGCAGTGCTGAAGGAGAGTGGACGGAAAAACTGTTTTTT
TRBD2 NA TRBJ2-1 TRBV20-1 15 CSAPPLADGYNEQFF TGCAGTGCTCCCCCGCTAGCGGACGGTTACAATGAGCAGTTCTTC
NA NA TRBJ1-2 TRBV7-6 13 CASSSRLSDGYTF TGTGCCAGCAGCTCCCGGCTAAGCGATGGCTACACCTTC
NA NA TRBJ1-4 TRBV12-3/TRBV12-4 14 CASSLDLLSEKLFF TGTGCCAGCAGCTTGGATCTACTTTCTGAAAAACTGTTTTTT
NA few TRBJ2-5 TRBV10-3 14 CAISQGAGEETQYF TGTGCCATCAGTCAGGGGGCGGGAGAAGAGACCCAGTACTTC
TRBD2 NA TRBJ2-7 TRBV20-1 18 CSARERTSGFFQPGEQYF TGCAGTGCTAGAGAGAGGACTAGCGGGTTTTTCCAACCGGGAGAGCAGTACTTC
NA few TRBJ2-1 TRBV4-3 17 CASSQRGRPSSYNEQFF TGCGCCAGCAGCCAAAGGGGACGGCCGAGCTCCTACAATGAGCAGTTCTTC
NA NA TRBJ1-2 TRBV20-1 13 CSADQGPFGGYTF TGCAGTGCCGATCAGGGCCCGTTCGGTGGCTACACCTTC
NA NA TRBJ2-7 TRBV29-1 10 CSVGWDEQYF TGCAGTGTGGGGTGGGACGAGCAGTACTTC
NA few TRBJ2-1 TRBV29-1 13 CSAWDVNYNEQFF TGCAGCGCTTGGGATGTAAACTACAATGAGCAGTTCTTC
NA few TRBJ1-6 TRBV7-2 13 CASSLDTGTPLHF TGTGCCAGCAGCTTAGACACAGGAACACCCCTCCACTTT